The entry that follows covers one T cell receptor beta chain sequence. This sample was included in a study of blood T cell repertoires in COVID-19. Looking at the study overall: The cDNA or gDNA used as material had been derived from T cells, B-cell-depleted T cells, or PBMCs.

Per the original methods: Quantification of nucleated cells was approximated via reference gene primer amplification. Sequencing was performed with immunoSEQ multiplex PCR; in TCRdb, only in-frame clones are kept and a portion is missing. V, J and clone size are taken as reported in that table, and D and trimming were inferred from the DNA itself. This repertoire shows about 99,000 clones, less than 90% found once; its top ten account for roughly 2%. CDR3 length: 15 residues. The J segment lost 3 bases and the V segment lost 3 bases, leaving 5 bases of the junction unmatched. The germline V gene has CDR1 SGHRS and CDR2 YFSETQ.

The chain is built from TRBV5-1 and TRBJ2-1; 8 bases align to TRBD1. Input material: peripheral blood. This receptor was obtained from a man between 65 and 85 years old with active or convalescent COVID-19. The CDR3 sequence is CASSSGTGIYNEQFF. The DNA for the CDR3 is TGCGCCAGCAGCTCCGGGACAGGAATCTACAATGAGCAGTTCTTC.